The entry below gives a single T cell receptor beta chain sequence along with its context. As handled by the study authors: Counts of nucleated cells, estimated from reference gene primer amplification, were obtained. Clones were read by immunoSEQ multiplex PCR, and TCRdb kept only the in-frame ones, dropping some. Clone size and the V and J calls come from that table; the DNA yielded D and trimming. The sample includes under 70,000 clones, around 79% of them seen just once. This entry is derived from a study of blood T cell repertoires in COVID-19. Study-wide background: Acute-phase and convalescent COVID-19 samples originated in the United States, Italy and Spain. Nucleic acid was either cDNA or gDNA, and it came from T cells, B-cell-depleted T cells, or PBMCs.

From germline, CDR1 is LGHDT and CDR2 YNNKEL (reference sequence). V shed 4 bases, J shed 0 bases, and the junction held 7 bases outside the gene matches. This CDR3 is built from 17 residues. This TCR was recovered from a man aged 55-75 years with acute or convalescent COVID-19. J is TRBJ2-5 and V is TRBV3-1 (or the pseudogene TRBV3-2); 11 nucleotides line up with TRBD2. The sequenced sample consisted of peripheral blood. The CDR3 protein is CASSLLAGGGYQETQYF. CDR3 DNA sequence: TGTGCCAGCAGCCTTTTAGCGGGAGGGGGGTACCAAGAGACCCAGTACTTC.